The clone carrying this T cell receptor (beta chain) showed up just once. Its antigen is not identified. This sample is drawn from a study of long-term antiretroviral therapy in people with HIV. Regarding the study as a whole: Possibly under older ART regimens, blood was drawn between about 2003 and 2018.

Germline CDR1 is SGHTA and CDR2 is FQGNSA. The CDR3 sequence is 14 residues long. J was trimmed by 2 bases and V by 8 bases; bases with no gene match: 6. Sequencing relied on immunoSEQ assay v3.0, run at survey level. Sequencing used immunoSEQ multiplex PCR; TCRdb keeps in-frame clones, though not all of them. The sample has around 40,000 clones; around nine tenths are singletons. The chain has TRBV7-2 and TRBJ2-5, with 9 nucleotides matching TRBD1. This TCR was recovered from a woman aged 18-29 years with HIV. Sequenced here: unsorted PBMCs, sampled just before starting antiretroviral therapy. The CDR3 DNA sequence: TGTGCCAGCGGACCGACAGGGGGGCAAGAGACCCAGTACTTC. It yields the protein CASGPTGGQETQYF.